This T cell receptor beta chain was captured by sequencing in a study of immune cell composition in non-small cell lung cancer. Regarding this clone: Its specificity is not known.

General study points: Tumour-associated clones >0.5% occurred in 25% to 35% of adenocarcinomas, approximately 79% of squamous.

Looked up from germline, CDR1 is SGHAT and CDR2 is FQDESV (reference sequence). The CDR3 is 15 amino acids. The ends lost 4 bases at V and 6 bases at J; junction bases unmatched: 2. Produced via immunoSEQ multiplex PCR; TCRdb's table is partial and in-frame only. Here the sample spans about 2,300 clones, 81% being singletons. The V call is TRBV11-1, the J call TRBJ2-5, with TRBD2 matching over 16 bases. Sequencing input: lung tumor tissue. The clonotype comes from a human donor with non-small cell lung cancer. This chain's CDR3 is CASSSGLAGGQTQYF. The CDR3 region has the DNA TGTGCCAGCAGCTCGGGACTAGCGGGAGGGCAGACCCAGTACTTC.